This T cell receptor beta chain was recovered during a study of blood T cell repertoires in COVID-19. Sequencing was performed with immunoSEQ multiplex PCR; in TCRdb, only in-frame clones are kept and a portion is missing. The table lists some 74,000 clones, less than 85% of them singletons. With 2 bases clipped from V and 3 bases from J, the junction kept 8 bases outside the gene matches. Germline lookup yields CDR1 SGHRS and CDR2 YFSETQ. The CDR3 is made up of 15 amino acids. This clone was counted only a few times. The V gene is TRBV5-1, the J gene TRBJ2-7; 7 positions agree with TRBD1. The receptor's source is a man in his 70s with active or convalescent COVID-19. The sequenced sample consisted of peripheral blood. CDR3 region: CASSLGDRVNYEQYF. DNA of the CDR3: TGCGCCAGCAGCTTAGGAGACAGGGTTAACTACGAGCAGTACTTC.